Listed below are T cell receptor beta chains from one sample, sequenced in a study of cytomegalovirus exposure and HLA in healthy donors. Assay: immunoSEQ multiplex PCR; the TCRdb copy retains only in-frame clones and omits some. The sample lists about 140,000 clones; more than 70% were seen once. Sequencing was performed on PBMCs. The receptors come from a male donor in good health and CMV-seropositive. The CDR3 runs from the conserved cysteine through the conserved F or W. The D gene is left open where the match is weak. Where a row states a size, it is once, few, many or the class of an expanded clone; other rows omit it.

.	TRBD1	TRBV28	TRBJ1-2	CASKRGQGIGYTF	TGTGCCAGCAAGAGGGGACAGGGGATTGGCTACACCTTC
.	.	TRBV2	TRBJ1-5	CASRGTNRAPNQPQHF	TGTGCCAGCAGGGGTACTAACAGGGCCCCCAATCAGCCCCAGCATTTT
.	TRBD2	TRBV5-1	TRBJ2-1	CASTELSSGILGNEQFF	TGCGCCAGCACGGAGCTCAGTAGCGGGATTTTGGGAAATGAGCAGTTCTTC
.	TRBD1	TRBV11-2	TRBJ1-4	CASSLETSGGGGKLFF	TGTGCCAGCAGCTTAGAGACTTCAGGGGGCGGCGGGAAACTGTTTTTT
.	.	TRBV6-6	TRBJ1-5	CASRRTAGWEPQHF	TGTGCCAGCAGGCGGACAGCGGGGTGGGAGCCCCAGCATTTT
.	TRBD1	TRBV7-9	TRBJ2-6	CASSLLGVGGASGANVLTF	TGTGCCAGCAGCTTATTGGGCGTAGGGGGCGCGTCTGGGGCCAACGTCCTGACTTTC
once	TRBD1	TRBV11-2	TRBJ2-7	CASSLGTGGSYEQYF	TGTGCCAGCAGCTTAGGGACAGGAGGCTCCTACGAGCAGTACTTC
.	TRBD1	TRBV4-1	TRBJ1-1	CASSQDRSGGTEAFF	TGCGCCAGCAGCCAAGATAGATCAGGGGGCACTGAAGCTTTCTTT
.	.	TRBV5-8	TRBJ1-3	CASSRRTGGNTIYF	TGTGCCAGCAGCCGGAGGACGGGAGGAAACACCATATATTTT
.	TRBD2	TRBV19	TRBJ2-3	CATRGGQGTDTQYF	TGTGCCACCCGGGGAGGGCAGGGCACAGATACGCAGTATTTT
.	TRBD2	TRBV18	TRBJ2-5	CASSPPGGSGETQYF	TGTGCCAGCTCACCACCGGGGGGGAGCGGCGAGACCCAGTACTTC
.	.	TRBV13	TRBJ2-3	CASSLGRNSYTDTQYF	TGTGCCAGCAGCTTAGGCCGGAATAGCTACACAGATACGCAGTATTTT
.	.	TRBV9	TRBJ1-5	CASSDRDNNQPQHF	TGTGCCAGCAGCGATCGGGATAACAATCAGCCCCAGCATTTT
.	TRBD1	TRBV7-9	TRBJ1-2	CASTGTGVYGYTF	TGTGCCAGCACAGGGACAGGGGTCTATGGCTACACCTTC
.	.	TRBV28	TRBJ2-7	CASRGVPGYEQYF	TGTGCCAGCAGAGGTGTACCGGGCTACGAGCAGTACTTC
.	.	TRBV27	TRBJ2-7	CASSLGAGAIEQYF	TGTGCCAGCAGTTTAGGCGCGGGGGCGATCGAGCAGTACTTC
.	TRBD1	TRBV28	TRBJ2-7	CASSSSTTGQGRYEQYF	TGTGCCAGCAGTTCGTCAACCACGGGACAGGGTCGGTACGAGCAGTACTTC
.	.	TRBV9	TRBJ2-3	CASQAGLSTDTQYF	TGTGCCAGCCAGGCGGGGTTGAGCACAGATACGCAGTATTTT
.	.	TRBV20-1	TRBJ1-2	CSAPDGGQTF	TGCAGTGCCCCGGACGGAGGCCAGACCTTC
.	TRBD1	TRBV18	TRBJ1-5	CASSPIFQGGGNQPQHF	TGTGCCAGCTCACCAATATTTCAGGGGGGAGGCAATCAGCCCCAGCATTTT